This T cell receptor (beta chain) was identified in a study of PD-1 blockade in mismatch repair-deficient tumors. With 7 bases removed from V and 6 bases from J, the gap between germline ends came to 13 bases. CDR1 and CDR2 (germline): SNHLY, FYNNEI. This CDR3 spans 12 amino acids. The repertoire was sequenced with immunoSEQ multiplex PCR; TCRdb's copy has only in-frame clones and lacks some. Altogether more than 95,000 clones are present, 70% to 90% being singletons, with the ten largest covering 13%. The receptor comes from an adult with mismatch repair-deficient cancer. The starting material was peripheral blood, obtained 44 weeks after starting pembrolizumab. The chain combines TRBV2 with TRBJ2-7; tentatively, D is TRBD2 (6 bases). The CDR3 nucleotides read TGTGCCAGCAATGCGGGGAGTTCCGAGCAGTACTTC. Translation gives CASNAGSSEQYF.